This is a list of T cell receptor beta chains from one sample in a study of siplizumab effects on memory and regulatory T cells. Here immunoSEQ multiplex PCR was the method, and the copy in TCRdb shows in-frame clones only, minus some. The table records some 120,000 clones, roughly 93% of them present only once. Material for sequencing was non-Treg CD4+ T cells sorted from blood. These TCRs come from a human donor in good health. Both conserved end residues are part of each CDR3. Expanded clones get a size class; other rows say once, few or many, or leave the size out.

CDR3	V	size	J
CASSLAQGRTEAFF	TRBV7-9	.	TRBJ1-1
CASSDTGGREKLFF	TRBV2	.	TRBJ1-4
CASSSGTTYNEQFF	TRBV5-1	once	TRBJ2-1
CASSQGPDTGELFF	TRBV7-3	.	TRBJ2-2
CASSTTGFGELFF	TRBV7-6	.	TRBJ2-2
CASIPRVSSYNSPLHF	TRBV28	.	TRBJ1-6
CASSQRQGANTGELFF	TRBV4-3	.	TRBJ2-2
CASSRGGNTGELFF	TRBV11-2	.	TRBJ2-2
CASSPLFETEAFF	TRBV7-6	once	TRBJ1-1
CATSVTGGIYEQYF	TRBV15	.	TRBJ2-7